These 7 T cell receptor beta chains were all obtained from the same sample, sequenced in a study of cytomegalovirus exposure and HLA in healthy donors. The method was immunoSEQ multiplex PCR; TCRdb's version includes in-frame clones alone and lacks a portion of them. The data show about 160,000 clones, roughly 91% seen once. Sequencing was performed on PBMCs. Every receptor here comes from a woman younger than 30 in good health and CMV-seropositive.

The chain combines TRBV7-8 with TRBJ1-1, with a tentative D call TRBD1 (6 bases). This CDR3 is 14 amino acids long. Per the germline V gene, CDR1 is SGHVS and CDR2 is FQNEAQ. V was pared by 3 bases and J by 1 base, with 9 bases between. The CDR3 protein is CASSFRDTNTEAFF. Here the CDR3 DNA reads TGTGCCAGCAGCTTCCGGGACACGAACACTGAAGCTTTCTTT.

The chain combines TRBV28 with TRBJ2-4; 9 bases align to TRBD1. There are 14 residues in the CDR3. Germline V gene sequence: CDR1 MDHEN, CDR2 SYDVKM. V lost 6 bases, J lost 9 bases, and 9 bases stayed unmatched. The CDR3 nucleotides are TGTGCCAGCAGATCTCCGGGACAGGGAAGCATTCAGTACTTC. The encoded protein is CASRSPGQGSIQYF.

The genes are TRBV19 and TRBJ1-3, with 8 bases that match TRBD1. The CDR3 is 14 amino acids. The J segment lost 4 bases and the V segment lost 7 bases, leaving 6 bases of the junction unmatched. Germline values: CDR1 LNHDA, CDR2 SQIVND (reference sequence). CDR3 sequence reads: CASNRGELGNTIYF. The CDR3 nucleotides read TGTGCCAGTAACAGGGGGGAGCTCGGAAACACCATATATTTT.

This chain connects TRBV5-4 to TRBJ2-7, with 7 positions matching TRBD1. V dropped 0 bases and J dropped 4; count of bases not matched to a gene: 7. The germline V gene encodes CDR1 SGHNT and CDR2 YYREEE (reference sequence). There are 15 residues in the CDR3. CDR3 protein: CASSLVAGGTYEQYF. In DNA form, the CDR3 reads TGTGCCAGCAGCTTGGTTGCAGGGGGTACATACGAGCAGTACTTC.

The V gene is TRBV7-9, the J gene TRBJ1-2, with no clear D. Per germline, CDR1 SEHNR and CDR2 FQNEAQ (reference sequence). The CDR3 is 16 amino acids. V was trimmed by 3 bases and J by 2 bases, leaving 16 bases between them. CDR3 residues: CASSLGHSGGNYGYTF. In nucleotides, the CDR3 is TGTGCCAGCAGCTTGGGCCACAGCGGTGGCAACTATGGCTACACCTTC.

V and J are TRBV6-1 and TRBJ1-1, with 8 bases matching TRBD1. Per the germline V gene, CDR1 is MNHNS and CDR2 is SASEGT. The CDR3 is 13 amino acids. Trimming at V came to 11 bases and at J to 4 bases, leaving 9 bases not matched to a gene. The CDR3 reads CAGTSTGGTEAFF. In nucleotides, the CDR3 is TGTGCCGGAACCTCAACAGGGGGCACTGAAGCTTTCTTT.

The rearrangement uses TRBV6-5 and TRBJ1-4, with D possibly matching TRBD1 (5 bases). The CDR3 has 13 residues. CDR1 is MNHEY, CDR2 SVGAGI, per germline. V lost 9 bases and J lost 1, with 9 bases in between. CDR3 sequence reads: CASQGRTNEKLFF. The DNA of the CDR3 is TGTGCCAGTCAGGGTAGAACTAATGAAAAACTGTTTTTT.